The present T cell receptor beta chain was sequenced within a study of technical replicates of blood from several donors. With V trimmed by 0 bases and J by 4 bases, 12 bases remained unmatched. CDR1 and CDR2 from the germline V gene are SGHRS and YFSETQ. CDR3 size: 18 residues. Sequencing was performed with immunoSEQ multiplex PCR; in TCRdb, only in-frame clones are kept and a portion is missing. The sample lists about 73,000 clones; 93% were seen once. The chain is built from TRBV5-1 and TRBJ2-5, with 10 bases lining up with TRBD1. Sequencing was done on a sample of T cells isolated from PBMCs. The receptor was isolated from a human donor in good health. The DNA of the CDR3 is TGCGCCAGCAGCTTGGGGGCGCGGGACAGGGGATATATAGAGACCCAGTACTTC. Protein sequence: CASSLGARDRGYIETQYF.